Here is one T cell receptor (beta chain) with its context. Per the germline V gene, CDR1 is KGHSH and CDR2 is LQKENI. V was pared by 0 bases and J by 4 bases, with 0 bases of the junction left unmatched. This CDR3 spans 14 amino acids. Generated by immunoSEQ multiplex PCR, the TCRdb table keeps only in-frame clones and is missing some. The table lists about 260,000 clones, over 80% of them singletons. The sample originates from a study of blood T cell repertoires in COVID-19. The rearrangement links TRBV18 to TRBJ2-7; 10 bases fit TRBD2. Sequencing was carried out using peripheral blood. The sequence was collected from a woman aged 70-85 years with COVID-19, enrolled during active disease. Written as DNA, the CDR3 is TGTGCCAGCTCACCACCGGGACTAGCGTACGAGCAGTACTTC. This gives the protein CASSPPGLAYEQYF. The full variable domain, completed using reference TRBV18 and TRBJ2-7, is NAGVMQNPRHLVRRRGQEARLRCSPMKGHSHVYWYRQLPEEGLKFMVYLQKENIIDESGMPKERFSAEFPKEGPSILRIQQVVRGDSAAYFCASSPPGLAYEQYFGPGTRLTVT.